The clone carrying this T cell receptor (beta chain) has at least ten counts. What it binds is not known. Library preparation for TCR beta used quantitative 5'-RACE with molecular barcodes. One entry per CDR3 protein, called by TCRdb with MiXCR from the 5' RACE reads. The sample gives 100,000 to 150,000 distinct CDR3 sequences, around 7% of which show up once; roughly an eighth is in the top ten. The record originates from a study of CD8 T cells in ankylosing spondylitis. Findings and caveats of the study: Relatively rare in peripheral blood, disease-linked clones were also CD8+. A TCR beta motif of 8 or 9 highly homologous variants appeared characteristic of ankylosing spondylitis blood. Disease-linked clones were reportedly significantly enriched in matched ankylosing spondylitis synovial fluid.

The CDR3 extends over 15 amino acids. The germline V and J ends were trimmed by 5 bases and 1 base, with 15 bases remaining between them. Germline values: CDR1 SGHRS, CDR2 YFSETQ. V is TRBV5-1 and J is TRBJ1-1; D not certain. The sample comprised blood, either unsorted or a sorted T cell fraction (not recorded which). The TCR originated in a male donor with ankylosing spondylitis or in good health (not recorded which). The CDR3 sequence is CASRSLGSSNTEAFF. CDR3 nucleotides: TGCGCCAGCAGATCCCTGGGCAGTTCGAACACTGAAGCTTTCTTT.